This T cell receptor beta chain was recovered during a study of CD8 T cells in ankylosing spondylitis. There are many counts of this clonotype. What it binds is not known. Germline lookup yields CDR1 SQVTM and CDR2 ANQGSEA. The ends were cut back, 4 bases at V and 2 bases at J, with 12 bases in the middle. The CDR3 spans 14 residues. General study findings and limits: Some of these motif variants have turned up before, in reports on reactive arthritis synovial fluid and blood.

5'-RACE, quantitative and with molecular barcodes, yielded the TCR beta libraries. TCRdb reprocessed the 5' RACE reads via MiXCR and lists one record per CDR3 protein. This table has about 240,000 distinct CDR3 sequences, roughly 8.6% appearing once. Sequencing used blood, either unsorted or a sorted T cell fraction (not recorded which). The chain recombines TRBV29-1 with TRBJ2-1, with TRBD1 as a possible D gene (6 bases). This receptor was identified in a male donor with ankylosing spondylitis or in good health (not recorded which). CDR3 bases: TGCAGCGTTGGTTGGAAGGGGGCCTACAATGAGCAGTTCTTC. Residues: CSVGWKGAYNEQFF.